The following is a T cell receptor (beta chain) sequence with its context. Authors' analysis steps: Using reference gene primer amplification, nucleated cell counts were estimated. Method: immunoSEQ multiplex PCR; TCRdb's copy keeps in-frame clones and lacks some. V, J and clone size derive from that table, while D and trimming were established from the DNA sequence. This sample yields approximately 150,000 clones, of which around three quarters are seen a single time; roughly 4.2% belongs to the top ten. V lost 1 base to trimming and J lost 6 bases; unmatched junction nucleotides: 12. This CDR3 region has 17 residues. Germline V CDR1 and CDR2: SGHVS, FNYEAQ. The sample belongs to a study of blood T cell repertoires in COVID-19. Turning to the study itself: Acute and convalescent COVID-19 samples came from the United States, Italy and Spain. Sources were T cells, B-cell-depleted T cells, or PBMCs; the material itself was cDNA or gDNA.

The TCR comes from a man between 60 and 75 years old with acute or convalescent COVID-19. The V call is TRBV7-6, the J call TRBJ2-1; 7 bases align to TRBD2. The material sequenced was peripheral blood. The CDR3 DNA follows: TGTGCCAGCAGCTTAGTTCCTAGCGGACACGAGAGCAATGAGCAGTTCTTC. Residues: CASSLVPSGHESNEQFF.